The rows below give T cell receptor beta chains drawn from one sample of a study of beta chain bispecific antibodies for T cell cancers. MiXCR, applied by TCRdb to the 5' RACE reads, yields one record per CDR3 protein. The profile shows 17,000 or so distinct CDR3 sequences, approximately 2% of them singletons. Their antigen targets remain unknown. The sample comprised healthy donor T cells cultured with leukemia cells. These receptors all come from a human donor in good health. Some clones in this sample may be carry-over from other donors' samples. The CDR3 runs from the conserved cysteine through the conserved F or W. Each record gives: V gene, D gene, clone size, J gene, CDR3 DNA, CDR3 protein. A D gene is named only where the DNA matches it firmly. The size entry gives once, few, many or a size class.

v_gene: TRBV28; d_gene: -; abundance: many; j_gene: TRBJ2-7; CDR3nt: TGTGCCAGCAGTTTACTCGGGGACCTTTCTTCCTACGAGCAGTACTTC; CDR3aa: CASSLLGDLSSYEQYF
v_gene: TRBV12-3/TRBV12-4; d_gene: -; abundance: many; j_gene: TRBJ2-3; CDR3nt: TGTGCCAGCAGTCACAGACAGGAGATCACAGATACGCAGTATTTT; CDR3aa: CASSHRQEITDTQYF
v_gene: TRBV28; d_gene: TRBD2; abundance: many; j_gene: TRBJ2-7; CDR3nt: TGTGCCAGCAGGGGGGGGGAAGGGTACGAGCAGTACTTC; CDR3aa: CASRGGEGYEQYF
v_gene: TRBV5-4; d_gene: TRBD2; abundance: many; j_gene: TRBJ2-1; CDR3nt: TGTGCCAGCAATCAGCGGGGGGCCGGTTCCTACAATGAGCAGTTCTTC; CDR3aa: CASNQRGAGSYNEQFF
v_gene: TRBV13; d_gene: -; abundance: many; j_gene: TRBJ2-2; CDR3nt: TGTGCCAGCAGCTTTGAGGAATCCACCGGGGAGCTGTTTTTT; CDR3aa: CASSFEESTGELFF
v_gene: TRBV9; d_gene: -; abundance: many; j_gene: TRBJ2-5; CDR3nt: TGTGCCAGCAGCGTACTTCGTGTTCTCCGAAAAGAGACCCAGTACTTC; CDR3aa: CASSVLRVLRKETQYF
v_gene: TRBV5-4; d_gene: -; abundance: many; j_gene: TRBJ2-7; CDR3nt: TGTGCCAGCAGCATCCGGGACACCTCCTACGAGCAGTACTTC; CDR3aa: CASSIRDTSYEQYF
v_gene: TRBV7-8; d_gene: TRBD2; abundance: many; j_gene: TRBJ2-3; CDR3nt: TGTGCCAGCAGCTTAGCTAGCGGGGGGGTTGATACGCAGTATTTT; CDR3aa: CASSLASGGVDTQYF
v_gene: TRBV2; d_gene: -; abundance: many; j_gene: TRBJ1-2; CDR3nt: TGTGCCAGCAGTCTCGACAGGTTTTATTACACCTTC; CDR3aa: CASSLDRFYYTF
v_gene: TRBV7-8; d_gene: -; abundance: many; j_gene: TRBJ2-5; CDR3nt: TGTGCCAGCAGCTTAGCGCGCGGCGGGGAGACCCAGTACTTC; CDR3aa: CASSLARGGETQYF
v_gene: TRBV6-2/TRBV6-3; d_gene: TRBD2; abundance: many; j_gene: TRBJ2-5; CDR3nt: TGTGCCAGCTACCCCAGGCTAGCGGGGTCCTGGGAGACCCAGTACTTC; CDR3aa: CASYPRLAGSWETQYF
v_gene: TRBV24-1; d_gene: -; abundance: many; j_gene: TRBJ2-5; CDR3nt: TGTGCCACCAGTGATTCCCACAGAGGAGAGACCCAGTACTTC; CDR3aa: CATSDSHRGETQYF